This T cell receptor beta chain was recovered during a study of early T cells in non-severe SARS-CoV-2 infection (dated by TCRdb to the early 2020s). Concerning the study at large: Because TCR sequencing was done on bulk RNA from unsorted whole blood, the alpha and beta chains could not be paired. Overall results and qualifications from the work: VDJdb matching was skewed toward anti-spike CD8 responses and likely underestimated virus-specific expansions, missing private and CD4 specificities.

CDR1 and CDR2, looked up from the germline V gene (reference sequence), are MNHEY and SMNVEV. From the cysteine through the phenylalanine, the CDR3 covers 14 amino acids. Only the CDR3 DNA is retained, 42 bases long and in frame from the first base. V is cut by 6 bases and J by 0 bases, and the space between the germline ends is 11 bases. This clonotype was seen ten or more times. The target of this receptor is not known. The input lacks base qualities; no much larger clone sits a single base away. The study was a case-control design nested within a healthcare worker cohort in London, UK, with weekly nasopharyngeal swab PCR tests and blood sampling. Between 23 and 31 March 2020, the week of the UK lockdown, healthcare workers were enrolled and then followed up weekly for as long as 16 weeks. Receptor libraries were prepared by 5' RACE. Sequencing used a NextSeq 500. The TCR library protocol attached unique molecular identifiers to individual cDNA molecules to correct for sequencing error and PCR bias. Both TCR alpha and beta chains were sequenced, and tight co-correlation was observed between alpha and beta sequence abundances in each sample. For the original study's pipeline: Decombinator V4 was used to annotate the V gene, J gene and CDR3 of the TCR sequences. Expanded TCRs were defined as changing significantly between any two time points under a Poisson model with p below 0.0001. Abundances of TCRs were expressed as counts per million after normalisation to the total number of TCRs sequenced in each sample. TRAV1-2 paired with TRAJ12, TRAJ20 or TRAJ33 defined MAIT TCRs, while TRAV10 paired with TRAJ18 defined iNKT TCRs. VDJdb, accessed 1 November 2021, was searched for CMV, EBV and SARS-CoV-2 annotated TCRs, excluding TCRs annotated for multiple antigens. Starting from the raw public reads, TCRdb applied fastp trimming at Q25, assembled clones with MiXCR and retained in-frame beta chains. Under each unique CDR3 protein, matching rows form one entry showing the most common genes and DNA. These V and J calls originate from TCRdb's pipeline instead of the authors' own analysis. For this sample there are about 49,000 distinct CDR3 sequences; roughly 12% appear just once. 9.1% of the sample is in the top ten clones.

Recombination joined TRBV27 with TRBJ1-2, with the D gene uncertain. The material sequenced was whole blood. The clonotype comes from an adult who was a healthcare worker with PCR-confirmed SARS-CoV-2 infection or an uninfected control (not recorded which). The nucleotide sequence is TGTGCCAGCAGCCCTTGGGGTTCTAACTATGGCTACACCTTC. Translated, it reads CASSPWGSNYGYTF.